The 20 T cell receptor beta chains in this list originate from one sample, sequenced in a study of Graves' ophthalmopathy and Graves' hyperthyroidism. Using RNA transcripts, the TCR beta CDR3 regions were amplified. Second-round multiplex PCR came after a first-round RT-PCR that employed HTBI primers. Each CDR3 protein is one row after TCRdb ran MiXCR on the multiplex PCR reads. Of about 240,000 distinct CDR3 sequences in the sample, approximately 42% are singletons; the top ten hold around half. The sequenced material came from peripheral blood. These receptors originate from an adult man with Graves' ophthalmopathy.

The gene calls are TRBV2 and TRBJ2-7, with 7 bases identical to TRBD1. This CDR3 is built from 15 residues. Germline CDR1 SNHLY, CDR2 FYNNEI. J was trimmed by 4 bases and V by 1 base; bases with no gene match: 7. The CDR3 nucleotides are TGTGCCAGCAGTGAAGGGCAGGGGGTATGGTACGAGCAGTACTTC. Translated, it gives CASSEGQGVWYEQYF.

The rearrangement links TRBV11-2 to TRBJ2-6, with D hard to call. The CDR3 has 17 amino acids. From germline, CDR1 is SGHAT and CDR2 FQNNGV. V lost 1 base and J lost 4, with 14 bases in between. The CDR3, as DNA: TGTGCCAGCAGCTTAGTCCCTATGTCGTCGGGGGCCAACGTCCTGACTTTC. It codes for CASSLVPMSSGANVLTF.

Turning to this clonotype: The junction differs from germline at one of its ends, possibly a read error. V and J are TRBV10-2 and TRBJ1-5; the D gene is possibly TRBD1 (5 bases). This CDR3 spans 13 amino acids. The germline gives CDR1 WSHSY, CDR2 SAAADI. The CDR3 nucleotides are TGCGCCAGCAGTGAACAGGCAGGTGAGCCCCGGCATTTT. Its protein product is CASSEQAGEPRHF.

The CDR3 bases are TGTGCCAGCATTGGGGGGCTCCAAGAGACCCAGTACTTC. Residues: CASIGGLQETQYF. This chain connects TRBV7-9 to TRBJ2-5; D tentatively reads TRBD1 or TRBD2 (6 bases each). Looked up from germline, CDR1 is SEHNR and CDR2 is FQNEAQ (reference sequence). The CDR3 spans 13 residues. V was trimmed by 7 bases and J by 1 base, leaving 10 bases between them. Variable domain in full (rest from reference TRBV7-9 and TRBJ2-5): DTGVSQNPRHKITKRGQNVTFRCDPISEHNRLYWYRQTLGQGPEFLTYFQNEAQLEKSRLLSDRFSAERPKGSFSTLEIQRTEQGDSAMYLCASIGGLQETQYFGPGTRLLVL.

This clonotype was seen only a few times. A much larger clone sits a single nucleotide away, making a read error possible. The CDR3 region is CASSAGVGQYF. CDR3 DNA: TGTGCCAGCAGTGCAGGGGTGGGGCAGTACTTC. The chain joins TRBV2 to TRBJ2-7; D perhaps matches TRBD1 (6 bases). The CDR3 runs to 11 residues. Trimming left V 4 bases short and J 9 bases short, with 10 bases between. Germline V lookup: CDR1 SNHLY, CDR2 FYNNEI.

This chain uses TRBV20-1 with TRBJ1-1, with D uncertain. The CDR3 is 12 residues long. The V end was cut by 6 bases, the J end by 4 bases, with 12 bases between. CDR1 and CDR2 from the germline V gene are DFQATT and SNEGSKA (reference sequence). This CDR3 reads CSALTFGTEAFF. For the CDR3, the DNA is TGCAGTGCCCTCACATTTGGCACTGAAGCTTTCTTT.

This chain links TRBV4-2 with TRBJ2-2; tentative D call: TRBD2 (6 bases). Deletions cut 0 bases from V and 10 bases from J, with 12 bases between. Germline CDR1 LGHNA, CDR2 YNFKEQ. The CDR3 totals 14 residues. The CDR3 coding sequence is TGTGCCAGCAGCCAAGATGGGGGGAAGGAGGAGCTGTTTTTT. It encodes CASSQDGGKEELFF.

The chain employs TRBV5-1 and TRBJ1-1; possible D gene TRBD1, 5 bases. Germline V gene sequence: CDR1 SGHRS, CDR2 YFSETQ. The CDR3 spans 11 residues. V lost 5 bases, J lost 4 bases, and 6 bases lay in between. The CDR3 coding sequence is TGCGCCAGCAGGGGGGTCACTGAAGCTTTCTTT. It translates to CASRGVTEAFF.

This clonotype has ten or more counts. The rearrangement joins TRBV7-3 to TRBJ2-7, with D possibly being TRBD1 or TRBD2 (5 bases each). The ends were cut back, 4 bases at V and 2 bases at J, with 15 bases in the middle. Germline assignment: CDR1 SGHTA and CDR2 FQGTGA. The CDR3 has 15 amino acids. The CDR3: CASSSYAGAAYEQYF. The CDR3 DNA reads as TGTGCCAGCAGCTCATACGCCGGGGCCGCCTACGAGCAGTACTTC.

The rearrangement joins TRBV20-1 to TRBJ2-7; D is perhaps TRBD1 or TRBD2 (7 bases each). The V and J ends lost 4 bases and 6 bases respectively, with 13 bases between them. The germline V gene has CDR1 DFQATT and CDR2 SNEGSKA (reference sequence). This CDR3 is 12 amino acids long. The CDR3 nucleotides are TGCAGTGCTACAGGGGGGGACCGCGAGCAGTACTTC. This translates into CSATGGDREQYF.

This rearrangement joins TRBV19 to TRBJ2-2; TRBD2 matches at 12 bases. This CDR3 is built from 15 residues. Unmatched junction bases numbered 10, after V lost 9 bases and J lost 8 bases. Looked up from germline, CDR1 is LNHDA and CDR2 is SQIVND (reference sequence). The CDR3 loop is CASSLAGGLAGELFF. For the CDR3, the DNA is TGTGCCAGCTCACTAGCGGGAGGTTTGGCGGGGGAGCTGTTTTTT.

The rearrangement links TRBV2 to TRBJ1-1; D is possibly TRBD1 (5 bases). Per the germline V gene, CDR1 is SNHLY and CDR2 is FYNNEI. This CDR3 is 15 amino acids long. Trimming took 4 bases from V and 1 from J, leaving 13 bases between them. In nucleotides, the CDR3 is TGTGCCAGCAGTGGGGACCATTATCAGAACACTGAAGCTTTCTTT. This translates into CASSGDHYQNTEAFF.

This chain links TRBV6-6 with TRBJ2-2; D remains ambiguous. Trimming took off 8 bases at V and 8 bases at J, with 12 bases between the two ends. The CDR3 consists of 12 residues. From germline, CDR1 is MNHNY and CDR2 SVGAGI (reference sequence). As DNA, the CDR3 is TGTGCCAGCGCCAAAGTAGAGGGGGAGCTGTTTTTT. It translates to CASAKVEGELFF.

V and J are TRBV5-6 and TRBJ1-5; TRBD1 agrees at 9 bases. V was clipped by 7 bases and J by 3 bases; unmatched bases: 11. CDR1 and CDR2 (germline): SGHDT, YYEEEE. The CDR3 length is 16 residues. In DNA, the CDR3 is TGTGCCAGCTCCATCAGGGGACAGGGCTTCAATCAGCCCCAGCATTTT. Residues: CASSIRGQGFNQPQHF.

This clonotype was counted a few times. The chain joins TRBV10-3 to TRBJ1-1, with TRBD1 as a possible D gene (6 bases). This CDR3 region has 13 residues. V gave up 3 bases and J gave up 3 bases, with 8 bases separating them. Germline assignment: CDR1 ENHRY and CDR2 SYGVKD. CDR3 amino acids: CAISDEGDTEAFF. The CDR3 DNA reads as TGTGCCATCAGTGACGAGGGGGACACTGAAGCTTTCTTT.

The V and J genes are TRBV7-9 and TRBJ2-2; no clear D gene. Trimming took off 6 bases at V and 1 base at J, with 9 bases between the two ends. Germline assignment: CDR1 SEHNR and CDR2 FQNEAQ (reference sequence). This CDR3 comprises 14 residues. DNA of the CDR3: TGTGCCAGCAGACCAGACGGGAACACCGGGGAGCTGTTTTTT. It specifies CASRPDGNTGELFF.

The chain joins TRBV5-6 to TRBJ1-5, with 8 bases fitting TRBD1. J lost 1 base, V lost 0 bases, and 3 bases had no gene match. Germline CDR1 SGHDT, CDR2 YYEEEE. The CDR3 runs 16 residues. The chain's CDR3 is CASSLGQGRSNQPQHF. The DNA for the CDR3 is TGTGCCAGCAGCTTGGGACAGGGGCGCAGCAATCAGCCCCAGCATTTT.

This clonotype was counted between two and nine times. V is TRBV6-4 and J is TRBJ2-5, with 10 bases identical to TRBD2. The CDR3 covers 16 residues. With 5 bases clipped from V and 4 bases from J, the junction kept 10 bases outside the gene matches. Germline CDR1 MRHNA, CDR2 SNTAGT. The CDR3 DNA is TGTGCCAGCAGTTACGGAGCGGGGGGGCCGGGAGAGACCCAGTACTTC. This gives the protein CASSYGAGGPGETQYF.

This clonotype has only one observation. The chain joins TRBV15 to TRBJ2-3, with D maybe TRBD2 (6 bases). Trimming took 5 bases from V and 2 from J, leaving 17 bases between them. The CDR3 length is 16 residues. From germline, CDR1 is LNHNV and CDR2 YYDKDF (reference sequence). The CDR3 region has the DNA TGTGCCACCAGCGTAGAGGGTAGCGGCCTCACAGATACGCAGTATTTT. It codes for CATSVEGSGLTDTQYF.

This clonotype was observed once. CDR3 region: CASSESRQQQYF. CDR3 nucleotides: TGCGCCAGCAGTGAGTCGAGGCAACAGCAGTATTTT. V gene TRBV10-1 combines with J gene TRBJ2-3; D is undetermined. V was shortened by 0 bases and J by 11 bases, with 9 bases between the two germline ends. The CDR3 spans 12 residues. CDR1 is WNHNN and CDR2 is SYGVQD in the germline V gene (reference sequence).